Listed here are 10 T cell receptor beta chains from one sample, sequenced in a study of radiation and T cells in renal cell carcinoma. Some clones are missing from TCRdb's copy, which holds only in-frame ones; the method was immunoSEQ multiplex PCR. This sample has some 81,000 clones, with approximately 90% found just once. The time point was: blood 4 weeks post-SBRT, at nephrectomy. Sample treatment: 15 Gy SBRT to primary tumor, nephrectomy 4 weeks later. The sample in question was blood, obtained from a patient whose treatment included radiotherapy and nephrectomy. Receptor source: a woman aged 70 to 79 with renal cell carcinoma.

J is TRBJ1-1 and V is TRBV6-6, with TRBD1 as a possible D gene (5 bases). CDR1 and CDR2 (germline): MNHNY, SVGAGI (reference sequence). This CDR3 contains 14 residues. V lost 8 bases to trimming and J lost 1 base, with 14 bases between them. The CDR3 region is CASQLDGGNTEAFF. DNA of the CDR3: TGTGCCAGCCAGTTGGACGGGGGGAACACTGAAGCTTTCTTT.

This clone came up a few times. The V and J genes are TRBV11-2 and TRBJ1-2; TRBD1 might be the D (5 bases). The CDR3 consists of 14 residues. V shed 5 bases and J shed 5 bases, with 15 bases lying between them. Per germline, CDR1 SGHAT and CDR2 FQNNGV. Here the CDR3 DNA reads TGTGCCAGCAGCCCACCGGGGGAGCTATATGGCTACACCTTC. It is translated as CASSPPGELYGYTF.

This clone came up once. The V gene is TRBV7-9, the J gene TRBJ1-2; maybe TRBD1 (5 bases). CDR3 size: 14 residues. Trimming stripped 4 bases from V and 6 bases from J, with 15 bases between. Per the germline V gene, CDR1 is SEHNR and CDR2 is FQNEAQ (reference sequence). The CDR3 protein is CASSSPAGSDGYTF. Here the CDR3 DNA reads TGTGCCAGCAGCTCCCCGGCAGGGTCGGATGGCTACACCTTC.

The chain employs TRBV4-1 and TRBJ1-4, with D unclear. The CDR3 loop spans 13 amino acids. The germline V and J ends were trimmed by 5 bases and 8 bases, with 12 bases remaining between them. CDR1 is MGHRA, CDR2 YSYEKL, per germline. CDR3 in amino acids: CASSNGPWEKLFF. The CDR3 DNA is TGCGCCAGCAGCAACGGGCCGTGGGAAAAACTGTTTTTT.

This chain joins TRBV6-1 and TRBJ1-5; D gene uncertain. Germline assignment: CDR1 MNHNS and CDR2 SASEGT. CDR3 length: 14 residues. V lost 8 bases and J 6 bases, leaving 17 bases between the germline ends. The CDR3 nucleotides read TGTGCCAGCCTCGGTGCCGGGGAAGGTCAGCCCCAGCATTTT. Encoded protein: CASLGAGEGQPQHF.

The CDR3 DNA reads as TGTGCCTGGAGTGTACGAGGGGGGGGTAGGGAGACCCAGTACTTC. Amino acids: CAWSVRGGGRETQYF. The rearrangement uses TRBV30 and TRBJ2-5; D is possibly TRBD2 (7 bases). This CDR3 has 15 amino acids. Germline CDR1 and CDR2: GTSNPN and SVGIG (reference sequence). Trimming shortened V by 0 bases and J by 5 bases, and 16 bases separated the two germline ends.

This sequence joins TRBV6-1 and TRBJ1-6; no clear D. Germline CDR1 is MNHNS and CDR2 is SASEGT. Trimming stripped 1 base from V and 18 bases from J, with 13 bases between. The CDR3 contains 12 residues. CDR3: CASSEGRHGGHF. In DNA, the CDR3 is TGTGCCAGCAGTGAAGGCCGGCACGGAGGCCACTTT.

This chain links TRBV7-8 with TRBJ1-2; D is unresolved. Germline V gene data show CDR1 as SGHVS and CDR2 as FQNEAQ. This CDR3 spans 15 amino acids. Trimming took 5 bases from V and 7 from J, leaving 20 bases between them. CDR3 sequence reads: CASSISAGGSGGYTF. The CDR3 nucleotides are TGTGCCAGCAGCATCTCCGCGGGAGGGTCCGGTGGCTACACCTTC.

This sequence joins TRBV6-1 and TRBJ2-5; 10 bases fit TRBD2. Germline lookup yields CDR1 MNHNS and CDR2 SASEGT. This CDR3 has 15 amino acids. Trimming took 5 bases from V and 1 from J; bases not matched to a gene: 4. CDR3 sequence reads: CASSIGTSVQETQYF. CDR3 coding DNA: TGTGCCAGCAGTATCGGGACTAGCGTCCAAGAGACCCAGTACTTC.

V and J are TRBV28 and TRBJ1-1; D is possibly TRBD1 (5 bases). CDR3 size: 13 residues. Germline CDR1 reads MDHEN; CDR2 reads SYDVKM. Trimming cost V 3 bases and J 1 base, with 6 bases left between them. CDR3 in DNA: TGTGCCAGCAGTTTGCAGGGGAACACTGAAGCTTTCTTT. Translating gives CASSLQGNTEAFF. The whole variable domain, filled in from reference TRBV28 and TRBJ1-1, reads DVKVTQSSRYLVKRTGEKVFLECVQDMDHENMFWYRQDPGLGLRLIYFSYDVKMKEKGDIPEGYSVSREKKERFSLILESASTNQTSMYLCASSLQGNTEAFFGQGTRLTVV.